Listed below are T cell receptor beta chains from one sample, sequenced in a study of blood T cell repertoires in COVID-19. Generated by immunoSEQ multiplex PCR, the TCRdb table keeps only in-frame clones and is missing some. The sample lists 40,000 to 55,000 clones, 84% occurring once. The material sequenced was peripheral blood. The receptors come from a human donor in a cohort sampled during active COVID-19. Each CDR3 is given with its conserved first and last residue. D genes are given only for firm matches. A clone size is listed for some rows: how often the clone was seen (once, few, many), or a class if it is expanded.

V	size	J	D	CDR3	DNA
TRBV27	once	TRBJ2-7	TRBD2	CASSPWETSASYEQYF	TGTGCCAGCAGTCCCTGGGAGACTAGCGCTTCCTACGAGCAGTACTTC
TRBV5-6	-	TRBJ2-7	-	CASSLSAYEQYF	TGTGCCAGCAGCTTATCGGCCTACGAGCAGTACTTC
TRBV10-2	-	TRBJ1-2	-	CASSEVGLGYTF	TGCGCCAGCAGTGAGGTGGGGCTCGGCTACACCTTC
TRBV4-1	-	TRBJ2-7	-	CASSQDSLAPTYEQYF	TGCGCCAGCAGCCAAGATTCTCTAGCGCCGACCTACGAGCAGTACTTC
TRBV29-1	-	TRBJ1-5	-	CSVGGLNQPQHF	TGCAGCGTTGGAGGACTCAATCAGCCCCAGCATTTT
TRBV3-1/TRBV3-2	-	TRBJ2-7	-	CASSQAGATYEQYF	TGTGCCAGCAGCCAAGCGGGAGCTACCTACGAGCAGTACTTC
TRBV19	-	TRBJ2-3	-	CASSPTSTDTQYF	TGTGCCAGTAGCCCGACTAGCACAGATACGCAGTATTTT
TRBV5-1	-	TRBJ2-7	TRBD2	CASRLAGGFYEQYF	TGCGCCAGCAGACTAGCGGGAGGGTTCTACGAGCAGTACTTC
TRBV28	once	TRBJ2-1	TRBD2	CASKAGGSYNEQFF	TGTGCCAGCAAAGCGGGAGGCTCCTACAATGAGCAGTTCTTC
TRBV11-2	once	TRBJ2-5	TRBD2	CASSPMAGGRETQYF	TGTGCCAGCAGCCCCATGGCGGGAGGGAGGGAGACCCAGTACTTC
TRBV7-2	-	TRBJ1-5	-	CASSQVWGGNQPQHF	TGTGCCAGCAGTCAGGTGTGGGGGGGCAATCAGCCCCAGCATTTT
TRBV19	-	TRBJ2-1	TRBD2	CASSELAGVGNEQFF	TGTGCCAGTAGCGAACTAGCGGGAGTTGGGAATGAGCAGTTCTTC
TRBV2	-	TRBJ2-7	TRBD2	CASKGREGHEQYF	TGTGCCAGCAAAGGCAGGGAGGGCCACGAGCAGTACTTC
TRBV27	-	TRBJ2-7	TRBD2	CASGRPGLAGFYEQYF	TGTGCCAGCGGCCGCCCTGGACTAGCGGGATTTTACGAGCAGTACTTC
TRBV7-6	-	TRBJ2-5	-	CASSPGRGISETQYF	TGTGCCAGCAGCCCAGGGAGGGGGATCTCCGAGACCCAGTACTTC
TRBV2	-	TRBJ1-2	-	CASSEALRRNYGYTF	TGTGCCAGCAGTGAAGCGCTTCGGCGGAACTATGGCTACACCTTC
TRBV5-1	-	TRBJ1-1	-	CASSLDQGRTEAFF	TGCGCCAGCAGCTTGGATCAGGGAAGAACTGAAGCTTTCTTT
TRBV24-1	-	TRBJ1-5	-	CATGTSGEQPQHF	TGTGCCACCGGGACCTCAGGGGAACAGCCCCAGCATTTT
TRBV5-1	-	TRBJ2-5	TRBD2	CASSLGGTTIGETQYF	TGCGCCAGCAGCTTGGGTGGGACTACAATCGGAGAGACCCAGTACTTC
TRBV18	-	TRBJ1-3	-	CASSPTGPSSGNTIYF	TGTGCCAGCTCACCAACAGGTCCGAGCTCTGGAAACACCATATATTTT
TRBV14	-	TRBJ2-3	-	CASSQGRSTSTDTQYF	TGTGCCAGCAGCCAAGGGAGATCGACTAGCACAGATACGCAGTATTTT
TRBV6-2/TRBV6-3	-	TRBJ2-1	TRBD2	CASSNSGGNNEQFF	TGTGCCAGCAGTAATAGCGGGGGGAACAATGAGCAGTTCTTC
TRBV2	few	TRBJ2-2	-	CASSERQITGELFF	TGTGCCAGCAGTGAGCGGCAGATCACCGGGGAGCTGTTTTTT
TRBV12-3/TRBV12-4	-	TRBJ2-2	TRBD1	CASSLQGFGELFF	TGTGCCAGCAGCCTACAGGGGTTTGGGGAGCTGTTTTTT
TRBV3-1/TRBV3-2	few	TRBJ1-1	-	CASSGHGRGTEAFF	TGTGCCAGCAGTGGGCACGGGCGGGGGACTGAAGCTTTCTTT
TRBV2	-	TRBJ2-7	TRBD1	CASGPETGRYEQYF	TGTGCCAGCGGGCCGGAGACAGGGCGCTACGAGCAGTACTTC
TRBV29-1	-	TRBJ2-1	TRBD1	CSATSPTGILFF	TGCAGCGCCACGAGCCCGACAGGGATCCTCTTCTTC
TRBV19	-	TRBJ2-7	-	CASSRDSWSYEQYF	TGTGCCAGTAGTAGGGACTCGTGGTCCTACGAGCAGTACTTC
TRBV6-2/TRBV6-3	-	TRBJ2-5	TRBD1	CASSRTGTGDFQETQYF	TGTGCCAGCAGCCGAACCGGGACAGGGGATTTCCAAGAGACCCAGTACTTC
TRBV7-2	-	TRBJ2-7	-	CASSLGLGGGYEQYF	TGTGCCAGCAGCTTAGGGCTTGGCGGAGGCTACGAGCAGTACTTC
TRBV30	-	TRBJ2-5	-	CAWSKTVQETQYF	TGTGCCTGGAGCAAAACAGTCCAAGAGACCCAGTACTTC
TRBV4-1	-	TRBJ2-2	TRBD2	CASSQGGLAGVGTGELFF	TGCGCCAGCAGCCAAGGGGGGCTAGCGGGAGTAGGAACCGGGGAGCTGTTTTTT
TRBV10-3	-	TRBJ1-2	TRBD1	CAISMGRQGISGYTF	TGTGCCATAAGTATGGGGAGACAGGGGATTTCAGGCTACACCTTC
TRBV7-9	-	TRBJ1-2	-	CASSSWGSGTYGYTF	TGTGCCAGCAGCTCATGGGGCAGCGGGACTTATGGCTACACCTTC
TRBV9	-	TRBJ2-5	TRBD2	CASSVAPGTSVEETQYF	TGTGCCAGCAGCGTAGCCCCCGGGACTAGCGTGGAAGAGACCCAGTACTTC
TRBV10-3	-	TRBJ1-6	-	CAISGGQQNSPLHF	TGTGCCATCAGTGGCGGACAGCAAAATTCACCCCTCCACTTT
TRBV25-1	-	TRBJ2-2	-	CASSEQGIFSGELFF	TGTGCCAGCAGTGAACAGGGGATTTTCTCCGGGGAGCTGTTTTTT
TRBV29-1	-	TRBJ2-5	TRBD2	CSVPTSGTETQYF	TGCAGCGTCCCAACTAGCGGGACGGAGACCCAGTACTTC
TRBV24-1	-	TRBJ2-7	TRBD1	CATSDPTGTYEQYF	TGTGCCACCAGTGACCCGACAGGGACCTACGAGCAGTACTTC
TRBV10-3	-	TRBJ1-2	-	CAISVLKEGSGYTF	TGTGCCATCAGTGTTTTGAAGGAGGGGTCGGGCTACACCTTC
TRBV9	-	TRBJ2-4	TRBD2	CASSSEASGRFQYF	TGTGCCAGCAGCTCGGAGGCTAGCGGGAGATTTCAGTACTTC
TRBV6-2/TRBV6-3	once	TRBJ2-2	-	CASSYRAGANTGELFF	TGTGCCAGCAGTTACCGGGCAGGGGCGAACACCGGGGAGCTGTTTTTT
TRBV15	-	TRBJ2-1	TRBD1	CATSHRGSYNEQFF	TGTGCCACCAGCCACAGGGGCTCCTACAATGAGCAGTTCTTC
TRBV19	-	TRBJ2-1	TRBD1	CASSIQGEYNEQFF	TGTGCCAGTAGTATTCAGGGGGAATACAATGAGCAGTTCTTC
TRBV11-2	-	TRBJ1-1	TRBD1	CASDRNRGSSLGTEAFF	TGTGCCAGCGACAGAAACAGGGGAAGTAGTTTGGGCACTGAAGCTTTCTTT
TRBV12-3/TRBV12-4	-	TRBJ1-6	-	CASSLGGNSPLHF	TGTGCCAGCAGTTTGGGAGGGAATTCACCCCTCCACTTT
TRBV10-3	-	TRBJ2-7	TRBD2	CATTGTSGSEQYF	TGTGCCACCACCGGGACTAGCGGGAGCGAACAGTACTTC
TRBV14	-	TRBJ2-2	-	CASSLKPFGELFF	TGTGCCAGCAGTCTGAAGCCCTTCGGGGAGCTGTTTTTT